The T cell receptor (beta chain) described here comes from a study of T cells of healthy individuals. A single record per CDR3 protein comes from TCRdb applying MiXCR to the 5' RACE reads. The sample records some 39,000 distinct CDR3 sequences, 4% to 5.5% being singletons. The CDR3 has 16 amino acids. The germline V gene encodes CDR1 SGHTA and CDR2 FQGNSA. V shed 2 bases and J shed 0 bases, with 8 bases lying between them. In its sample, this clonotype was seen many times. The sequence came from a human donor in good health. The rearrangement links TRBV7-2 to TRBJ1-6, with D maybe TRBD1 (5 bases). The CDR3 bases are TGTGCCAGCAGCTTAACAGGCGTCTCCTATAATTCACCCCTCCACTTT. Translating gives CASSLTGVSYNSPLHF.